This T cell receptor beta chain was captured in a study of cytomegalovirus exposure and HLA in healthy donors. Overall study findings and caveats: It has been reported that TCR beta sequences accurately predicted the HLA-A and HLA-B alleles of most subjects. A previous analysis found most TCR beta V segments productive roughly 87% or roughly 30% of the time. A reported reduction in N-insertions relative to the approximately 670-donor mean was seen in an Asian-associated ancestry cluster in a later analysis.

The donors, nominally healthy at sampling, likely had unrecorded immune exposures. PCR employed 60 Vbeta and 13 Jbeta primers. TCRdb's table, derived via immunoSEQ multiplex PCR, lists solely in-frame clones and lacks some. The table has around 120,000 clones, roughly 80% seen once; the top ten hold approximately 8.8%. On this clone itself: Antigen specificity is unknown. Relative to the germline gene, one junction end is altered; a read error may explain this. The sample has other DNA sequences that encode this CDR3 too.

The germline CDR1 and CDR2 sequences are MNHEY and SVGAGI. This CDR3 is built from 14 residues. This clonotype was sampled from a female donor in good health and CMV-seropositive. This chain uses TRBV6-5 with TRBJ2-5, with 7 bases matching TRBD1. Sequencing was done on a sample of PBMCs. CDR3 nucleotide sequence: TGCGCCAGCAGACCGCCGGGACAGCGAGAGACCCAGTACTTC. This encodes CASRPPGQRETQYF.